This T cell receptor beta chain was identified in a study of spatial heterogeneity in lung cancer. On each TCR cDNA molecule, a unique molecular identifier was present. Each CDR3 protein is one row after TCRdb ran MiXCR on the 5' RACE reads. The table includes more than 3,000 distinct CDR3 sequences, 15% to 20% detected once. Whole-study results and caveats: The counts of expanded TCRs, ubiquitous and regional, tracked ubiquitous and regional nonsynonymous mutations, respectively. The number of expanded tumor alpha and beta chains correlated with mutation number.

This sample's time point: sample taken at primary tumor resection. Samples were obtained from approximately 72 donors, all untreated early-stage non-small cell lung cancer patients. Unsorted whole RNA samples from tumor, nontumor lung or frozen PBMC were sequenced. V dropped 4 bases and J dropped 1 base, with 11 bases sitting between them. The germline V gene encodes CDR1 MNHEY and CDR2 SVGEGT. CDR3 length: 14 amino acids. By sample fraction, this clonotype is medium-sized (0.01 to 0.1%). The antigen is not known. This sample comprised lung tumor tissue, obtained at surgery. The TCR was taken from a male donor with early-stage non-small cell lung cancer. The V gene is TRBV6-2 or TRBV6-3, the J gene TRBJ2-7; perhaps TRBD2 as D (6 bases). CDR3 protein: CASSFREKSYEQYF. The DNA of the CDR3 is TGTGCCAGCAGTTTCCGGGAGAAGTCCTACGAGCAGTACTTC.